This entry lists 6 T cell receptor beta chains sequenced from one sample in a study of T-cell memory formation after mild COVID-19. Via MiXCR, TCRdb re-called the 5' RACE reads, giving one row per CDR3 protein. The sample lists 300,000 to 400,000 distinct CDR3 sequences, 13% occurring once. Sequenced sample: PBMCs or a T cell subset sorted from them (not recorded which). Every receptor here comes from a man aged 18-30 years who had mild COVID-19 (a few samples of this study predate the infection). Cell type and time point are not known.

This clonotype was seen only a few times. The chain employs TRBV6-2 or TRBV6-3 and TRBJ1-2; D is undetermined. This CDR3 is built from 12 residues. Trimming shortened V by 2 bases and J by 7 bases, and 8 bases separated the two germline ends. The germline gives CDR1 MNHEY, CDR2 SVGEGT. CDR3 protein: CASSYKASGYTF. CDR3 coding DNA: TGTGCCAGCAGTTACAAGGCGAGTGGCTACACCTTC.

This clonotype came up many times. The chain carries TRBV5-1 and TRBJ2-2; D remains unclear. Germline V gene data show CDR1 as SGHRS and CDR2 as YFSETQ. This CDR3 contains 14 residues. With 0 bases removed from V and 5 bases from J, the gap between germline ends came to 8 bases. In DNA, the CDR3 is TGCGCCAGCAGCTTGGCCTTGGGTACCGGGGAGCTGTTTTTT. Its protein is CASSLALGTGELFF.

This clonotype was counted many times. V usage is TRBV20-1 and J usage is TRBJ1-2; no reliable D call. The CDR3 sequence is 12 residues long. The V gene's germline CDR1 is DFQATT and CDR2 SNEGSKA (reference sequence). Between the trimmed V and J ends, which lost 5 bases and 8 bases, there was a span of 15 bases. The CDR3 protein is CSAASPTGGYTF. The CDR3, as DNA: TGCAGTGCTGCCAGTCCCACTGGCGGCTACACCTTC.

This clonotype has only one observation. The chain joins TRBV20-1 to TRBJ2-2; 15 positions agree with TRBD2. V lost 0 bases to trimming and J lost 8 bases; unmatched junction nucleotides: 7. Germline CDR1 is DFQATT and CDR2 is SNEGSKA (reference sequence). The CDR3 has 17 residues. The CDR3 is CSARDGTSGGLIGELFF. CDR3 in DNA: TGCAGTGCTAGAGACGGGACTAGCGGGGGGTTGATAGGGGAGCTGTTTTTT.

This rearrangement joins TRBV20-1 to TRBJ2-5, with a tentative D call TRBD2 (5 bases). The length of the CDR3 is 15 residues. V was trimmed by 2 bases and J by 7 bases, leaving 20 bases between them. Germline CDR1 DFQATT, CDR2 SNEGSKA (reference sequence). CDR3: CSARSPSSRSGTQYF. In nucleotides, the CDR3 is TGCAGTGCTAGATCTCCTAGCTCTCGATCTGGGACCCAGTACTTC.

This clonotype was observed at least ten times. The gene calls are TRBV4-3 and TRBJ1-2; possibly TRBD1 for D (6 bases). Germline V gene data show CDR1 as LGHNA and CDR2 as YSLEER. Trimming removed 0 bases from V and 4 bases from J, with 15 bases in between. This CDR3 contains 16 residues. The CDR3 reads CASSQDYGGGGYGYTF. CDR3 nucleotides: TGCGCCAGCAGCCAAGATTACGGGGGCGGAGGCTATGGCTACACCTTC.